Shown below are 27 T cell receptor beta chains from a single sample sequenced in a study of radiation and T cells in renal cell carcinoma. Data came from immunoSEQ multiplex PCR; TCRdb stores just in-frame clones and leaves some out. Here the sample spans about 120,000 clones, about four fifths being singletons. Time point specified: blood 2 weeks post-SBRT. Treatment indicated: 15 Gy SBRT to primary tumor, nephrectomy 4 weeks later. The specimen was blood, collected from a patient whose treatment included radiotherapy and nephrectomy. These receptors all stem from a man aged 50 or older with renal cell carcinoma.

This clone occurred a few times. The gene calls are TRBV6-1 and TRBJ1-1; D remains ambiguous. V lost 4 bases and J 1 base, leaving 4 bases between the germline ends. CDR1 MNHNS and CDR2 SASEGT come from the germline V gene. CDR3 size: 12 residues. CDR3: CASSVENTEAFF. CDR3 coding DNA: TGTGCCAGCAGTGTGGAGAACACTGAAGCTTTCTTT.

The chain has TRBV7-9 and TRBJ1-6, with 9 bases identical to TRBD1. From germline, CDR1 is SEHNR and CDR2 FQNEAQ (reference sequence). The CDR3 is 13 amino acids. The junction had 4 bases not matched to a gene; V was cut back by 7 bases and J by 9 bases. The chain's CDR3 is CASNRDRVSPLHF. The CDR3 DNA is TGTGCCAGCAACCGGGACAGGGTTTCACCCCTCCACTTT.

The CDR3 DNA reads TGTGCCAGCAGCCAAGGCGACGGCCGGTTCGAACCCCAGCATTTT. Its protein is CASSQGDGRFEPQHF. This chain joins TRBV4-2 and TRBJ1-5; D gene ambiguous. The CDR3 is 15 residues long. Trimming took 1 base from V and 10 from J, leaving 17 bases between them. Germline CDR1 and CDR2: LGHNA and YNFKEQ.

The table lists this clone with a count of one. The V gene is TRBV21-1, the J gene TRBJ1-2; the table's D gene call, TRBD1, was not cross checked with the DNA. TRBV21-1 is assigned pseudogene status. The CDR3 length is 14 residues. Here the CDR3 DNA reads TGTGCCAGCAGTAACCGGGACAGGGAAGGTGGCTACACCTTC. Its protein product is CASSNRDREGGYTF.

V and J are TRBV29-1 and TRBJ2-1; D is possibly TRBD1 (6 bases). Germline lookup yields CDR1 SQVTM and CDR2 ANQGSEA. With 1 base removed from V and 6 bases from J, the gap between germline ends came to 10 bases. This CDR3 is built from 13 residues. CDR3 region: CSVEVWGPNEQFF. The CDR3 DNA reads as TGCAGCGTTGAAGTGTGGGGGCCCAATGAGCAGTTCTTC.

The V gene is TRBV2, the J gene TRBJ2-3; D remains unclear. This CDR3 has 14 amino acids. Deletions cut 6 bases from V and 2 bases from J, with 12 bases between. The V gene's germline CDR1 is SNHLY and CDR2 FYNNEI. The CDR3 here is CASRAASITDTQYF. The CDR3 DNA is TGTGCCAGCAGGGCCGCGAGCATCACAGATACGCAGTATTTT.

The rearrangement uses TRBV19 and TRBJ1-1, with TRBD1 matching over 7 bases. Germline V gene lookup returns CDR1 LNHDA and CDR2 SQIVND (reference sequence). The CDR3 sequence is 14 residues long. The J segment lost 4 bases and the V segment lost 3 bases, leaving 5 bases of the junction unmatched. CDR3 sequence reads: CASSIRQGSTEAFF. As DNA, the CDR3 is TGTGCCAGTAGTATTCGACAGGGTAGCACTGAAGCTTTCTTT.

The chain couples TRBV6-5 to TRBJ2-7; D gene uncertain. Trimming left V 6 bases short and J 4 bases short, with 7 bases between. The germline V gene has CDR1 MNHEY and CDR2 SVGAGI. The CDR3 consists of 11 residues. The CDR3 nucleotides are TGTGCCAGCAGGGAAATGTACGAGCAGTACTTC. This translates into CASREMYEQYF.

V gene TRBV11-2 combines with J gene TRBJ1-3, with 10 bases identical to TRBD1. J was trimmed by 1 base and V by 3 bases; bases with no gene match: 6. The CDR3 extends over 17 amino acids. CDR1 is SGHAT, CDR2 FQNNGV, per germline. The CDR3 DNA sequence: TGTGCCAGCAGCTTCCTGGGACAGGGGCAATCTGGAAACACCATATATTTT. Amino acid sequence: CASSFLGQGQSGNTIYF.

The chain links TRBV11-2 to TRBJ2-7, with 7 nucleotides matching TRBD2. The ends lost 10 bases at V and 3 bases at J; junction bases unmatched: 6. The CDR3 contains 12 residues. Germline V gives CDR1 SGHAT, CDR2 FQNNGV. The CDR3 loop is CATAGDNYEQYF. The CDR3 bases are TGTGCCACCGCGGGGGATAACTACGAGCAGTACTTC.

The chain couples TRBV5-1 to TRBJ1-2, with 7 bases fitting TRBD1. The CDR3 contains 15 residues. The V gene's germline CDR1 is SGHRS and CDR2 YFSETQ. V gave up 0 bases and J gave up 6 bases; unmatched junction bases: 8. The CDR3 DNA reads TGCGCCAGCAGCTTGGCGGTCAGGGGGAAGGATGGCTACACCTTC. This encodes CASSLAVRGKDGYTF.

The table lists this clone with a few counts. The genes are TRBV6-5 and TRBJ2-2; the D is unclear. Per germline, CDR1 MNHEY and CDR2 SVGAGI. Between the trimmed V and J ends, which lost 4 bases and 6 bases, there was a span of 15 bases. CDR3 length equals 15 residues. The CDR3 DNA sequence: TGTGCCAGCAGTTTCGGGCGACGAGGATCCGGGGAGCTGTTTTTT. Translation: CASSFGRRGSGELFF.

This rearrangement joins TRBV21-1 to TRBJ2-3; the D call TRBD1 from the table was never checked on the DNA. TRBV21-1 has pseudogene status. This CDR3 is 16 amino acids long. CDR3 loop: CASIKVRDRGQDTQYF. CDR3 bases: TGTGCCAGCATTAAAGTCCGGGACAGGGGGCAGGATACGCAGTATTTT.

The V gene is TRBV6-5, the J gene TRBJ2-7, with a weak D call TRBD1 (6 bases). The CDR3 loop spans 14 amino acids. V dropped 0 bases and J dropped 3 bases, with 9 bases sitting between them. CDR1 MNHEY and CDR2 SVGAGI come from the germline V gene. The CDR3 spells CASSYSGTYYEQYF. In DNA, the CDR3 is TGTGCCAGCAGTTACTCTGGGACATACTACGAGCAGTACTTC.

This clone has just a few counts. V is TRBV6-5 and J is TRBJ2-5, with D perhaps given as TRBD1 or TRBD2 (6 bases each). CDR1 is MNHEY and CDR2 is SVGAGI in the germline V gene. Trimming took off 0 bases at V and 5 bases at J, with 10 bases between the two ends. The CDR3 sequence is 14 residues long. The CDR3 region has the DNA TGTGCCAGCAGTTACTCGACAGGAGGGGAGACCCAGTACTTC. Translated: CASSYSTGGETQYF.

The chain is built from TRBV5-1 and TRBJ2-1; perhaps D is TRBD1 or TRBD2 (5 bases each). Trimming stripped 3 bases from V and 8 bases from J, with 12 bases between. The CDR3 has 13 amino acids. Per germline, CDR1 SGHRS and CDR2 YFSETQ. CDR3 nucleotide sequence: TGCGCCAGCAGCTCCCGCCGAGGGGATGAGCAGTTCTTC. Translating gives CASSSRRGDEQFF.

The rearrangement links TRBV7-8 to TRBJ2-2; perhaps TRBD2 as D (5 bases). Germline V gene lookup returns CDR1 SGHVS and CDR2 FQNEAQ. V was shortened by 6 bases and J by 3 bases, with 14 bases between the two germline ends. The CDR3 contains 15 residues. DNA of the CDR3: TGTGCCAGCAGGGGAAGAGGGCGCGACACCGGGGAGCTGTTTTTT. Protein: CASRGRGRDTGELFF.

The gene calls are TRBV6-5 and TRBJ2-1; 9 bases are shared with TRBD2. This CDR3 has 14 residues. From germline, CDR1 is MNHEY and CDR2 SVGAGI. V dropped 6 bases and J dropped 7; count of bases not matched to a gene: 7. CDR3 nucleotide sequence: TGTGCCAGCAGCGGAGCGGGGGGTCTGAATGAGCAGTTCTTC. Protein: CASSGAGGLNEQFF.

The rearrangement joins TRBV6-1 to TRBJ1-1, with a tentative D call TRBD1 (6 bases). Germline V lookup: CDR1 MNHNS, CDR2 SASEGT. The CDR3 length is 15 residues. V lost 2 bases to trimming and J lost 5 bases, with 15 bases between them. This CDR3 is CASSEPFQGRTEAFF. The DNA of the CDR3 is TGTGCCAGCAGTGAACCCTTTCAGGGGAGAACTGAAGCTTTCTTT.

The gene calls are TRBV11-2 and TRBJ1-1, with D perhaps matching TRBD1 (5 bases). Germline lookup yields CDR1 SGHAT and CDR2 FQNNGV. V was cut by 1 base and J by 4 bases, with 13 bases left in between. The CDR3 runs to 15 residues. The CDR3 region is CASSLVGRGTTEAFF. CDR3 sequence (DNA): TGTGCCAGCAGCTTAGTAGGTCGGGGGACCACTGAAGCTTTCTTT.

The chain uses TRBV18 and TRBJ1-2; TRBD1 aligns across 10 bases. The trim removed 2 bases at V and 4 bases at J, leaving 4 bases unmatched. CDR1 is KGHSH, CDR2 LQKENI, per germline. The CDR3 consists of 15 residues. The CDR3 spells CASSPTDRGLYGYTF. CDR3 nucleotide sequence: TGTGCCAGCTCACCAACTGACAGGGGGCTCTATGGCTACACCTTC.

V and J are TRBV28 and TRBJ1-1, with 8 bases that match TRBD1. From germline, CDR1 is MDHEN and CDR2 SYDVKM. With 6 bases clipped from V and 1 base from J, the junction kept 4 bases outside the gene matches. The CDR3 is 14 residues long. CDR3: CASSPGGGNTEAFF. DNA of the CDR3: TGTGCCAGCAGCCCAGGGGGCGGGAACACTGAAGCTTTCTTT.

The chain couples TRBV10-3 to TRBJ2-2, with 10 bases matching TRBD1. The J segment lost 6 bases and the V segment lost 3 bases, leaving 4 bases of the junction unmatched. The CDR3 is 15 amino acids. Germline V gene sequence: CDR1 ENHRY, CDR2 SYGVKD. CDR3 region: CAISDRDRGPGELFF. CDR3 nucleotide sequence: TGTGCCATCAGTGACCGGGACAGGGGCCCCGGGGAGCTGTTTTTT.

V and J are TRBV6-9 and TRBJ2-1; D possibly corresponds to TRBD2 (5 bases). The V and J ends lost 8 bases and 3 bases respectively, with 20 bases between them. This CDR3 has 16 amino acids. CDR1 is MNHGY and CDR2 is SVAAGI in the germline V gene. As DNA, the CDR3 is TGTGCCAGCTCCACCACGGAGGCTCGAAACTACAATGAGCAGTTCTTC. Its protein is CASSTTEARNYNEQFF.

This clone ranks as medium-sized. The chain employs TRBV19 and TRBJ1-1, with 9 bases aligning to TRBD1. Germline values: CDR1 LNHDA, CDR2 SQIVND (reference sequence). The CDR3 has 14 amino acids. Unmatched junction bases numbered 6, after V lost 7 bases and J lost 3 bases. CDR3 coding DNA: TGTGCCAGTACTACAGGGGGCGCGTACACTGAAGCTTTCTTT. It specifies CASTTGGAYTEAFF.

The rearrangement links TRBV13 to TRBJ1-2; no clear D. Germline V lookup: CDR1 PRHDT, CDR2 FYEKMQ (reference sequence). Trimming shortened V by 3 bases and J by 5 bases, and 13 bases separated the two germline ends. The CDR3 extends over 14 amino acids. The CDR3 here is CASSLAGRPYGYTF. In DNA form, the CDR3 reads TGTGCCAGCAGCTTGGCCGGGCGACCTTATGGCTACACCTTC.

The J gene is TRBJ2-5, the V gene TRBV7-2, with D tentatively TRBD1 or TRBD2 (6 bases each). The CDR3 loop spans 14 amino acids. V gave up 1 base and J gave up 4 bases, with 10 bases separating them. The germline V gene has CDR1 SGHTA and CDR2 FQGNSA. The CDR3 region has the DNA TGTGCCAGCAGCTTAGATGGAGGGGGAGAGACCCAGTACTTC. Protein: CASSLDGGGETQYF.